These T cell receptor beta chains were read from a single sample in a study of CD8+ T cells in alopecia areata. Sequencing was performed with immunoSEQ multiplex PCR; in TCRdb, only in-frame clones are kept and a portion is missing. The repertoire consists of about 150,000 clones, with around three fifths occurring once and the leading ten covering under 6.5%. Here the sequenced sample was CD4+ T cells sorted from blood, taken at week 0. The source of these receptors is a human donor with alopecia areata. Both conserved end residues are trimmed from each CDR3.

cdr3_length j_call v_call cdr3_aa
11 TRBJ2-1 TRBV5-6 ASSAGTTNEQF
12 TRBJ2-3 TRBV5-6 ASSLGGGTDTQY
14 TRBJ1-4 TRBV4-1 ASSQPHGRDGEKLF
11 TRBJ1-5 TRBV30 AWSGSGSQPQH
13 TRBJ1-2 TRBV25-1 ASSDPGQGTGGYT
13 TRBJ2-1 TRBV2 ASSTSVTSYNEQF
12 TRBJ2-3 TRBV4-1 ASSRGERADTQY
11 TRBJ1-1 TRBV2 ASSLTGNTEAF
10 TRBJ1-1 TRBV25-1 ASRGGTYEAF
14 TRBJ2-7 TRBV7-9 ASSSGGIAGSYEQY
12 TRBJ1-4 TRBV29-1 SASEALDDEKLF
13 TRBJ2-2 TRBV2 ASRRLAANTGELF
12 TRBJ1-3 TRBV29-1 SASAGLLGNTIY
11 TRBJ2-7 TRBV7-9 ASSLFLGREQY
15 TRBJ2-5 TRBV14 ASSHPKGRASSETQY
14 TRBJ1-1 TRBV6-5 ASSYSALPMNTEAF
9 TRBJ1-1 TRBV5-1 ASSGRSEAF
10 TRBJ2-5 TRBV30 AWSVLGETQY
12 TRBJ1-1 TRBV5-6 ASSPDRGRSEAF
12 TRBJ2-7 TRBV9 ASSVAPNAYEQY
11 TRBJ1-5 TRBV29-1 SVVADSNQPQH
13 TRBJ1-6 TRBV6-5 ASSYYQGVASPLH
11 TRBJ1-4 TRBV29-1 SGWGATNEKLF
9 TRBJ2-7 TRBV6-6 ASSYAYEQY
13 TRBJ2-1 TRBV5-1 ASSLAVLAYNEQF
12 TRBJ2-5 TRBV9 ASSVGGGLETQY
9 TRBJ2-7 TRBV20-1 SARGIYEQY
12 TRBJ2-5 TRBV6-6 ASSKAGGQETQY
8 TRBJ1-2 TRBV29-1 SASEDGYT
12 TRBJ1-2 TRBV7-9 ASSTGTTEAGYT
14 TRBJ2-1 TRBV7-9 ASSFDLAGGNNEQF
10 TRBJ1-2 TRBV7-9 ASSPVHYGYT
12 TRBJ1-1 TRBV25-1 ASSESVGNTEAF
10 TRBJ2-3 TRBV29-1 SVEDRADTQY
13 TRBJ2-2 TRBV5-4 ASSLSGTNTGELF
12 TRBJ2-1 TRBV6-1 ASSEATIYNEQF
14 TRBJ1-1 TRBV2 ASSRPRSGLNTEAF
12 TRBJ1-5 TRBV7-2 ASSLAGTAQPQH
12 TRBJ2-1 TRBV30 AWGAGVAVNEQF
12 TRBJ2-1 TRBV5-1 ASSLAGEHNEQF
16 TRBJ2-5 TRBV19 ASSIDPDRGKFQETQY
13 TRBJ1-2 TRBV11-2 ASSLTQGGNYGYT
14 TRBJ1-5 TRBV6-1 ASSEAGFTGNQPQH
10 TRBJ2-1 TRBV30 AWSRGYNEQF
11 TRBJ1-2 TRBV30 AWGRDRPYGYT
10 TRBJ1-5 TRBV5-6 ASSRQNQPQH
14 TRBJ1-4 TRBV27 ASSLPPADHNEKLF